This is a list of T cell receptor beta chains from one sample in a study of blood T cell repertoires in COVID-19. Produced via immunoSEQ multiplex PCR; TCRdb's table is partial and in-frame only. The sample lists about 310,000 clones, roughly 87% occurring once. The sample comprised peripheral blood. These receptors all stem from a man aged 18-30 years with active or convalescent COVID-19. Both conserved end residues are part of each CDR3.

TRBV7-6 | 13 | CASSKSGSGEQFF
TRBV19 | 15 | CASSISRTLTGELFF
TRBV2 | 13 | CASRFTGTHEQYF
TRBV2 | 15 | CASSEQVTANSPLHF
TRBV4-2 | 15 | CASSQVASSYNEQFF
TRBV6-4 | 15 | CASSETAGAGDTQYF
TRBV5-1 | 14 | CASSPGSGANVLTF
TRBV4-1 | 15 | CASSLAVVNTGELFF
TRBV19 | 17 | CASSVPGHQTMNTEAFF
TRBV6-2/TRBV6-3 | 14 | CASSYQRKTYGYTF
TRBV3-1/TRBV3-2 | 17 | CASSTLAGGPVIDTQYF
TRBV18 | 15 | CASSPGSGGWETQYF
TRBV3-1/TRBV3-2 | 18 | CASSQVGQVTSGANVLTF